This TCR beta chain emerged from a study of technical replicates of blood from a handful of donors (dated by TCRdb to the late 2010s). For this clone: Its antigen is currently not known. No base qualities exist here, and no much larger clone lies one base off it.

Libraries were built with the immunoSEQ multiplex PCR assay. TCRdb mirrors the immuneACCESS table, restricted to in-frame sequences. Some clones are absent from its copies; in checked studies, under half trace to an unresolved V gene, and the reason for the others is unknown. The sample table contains around 70,000 clones; only one count was recorded for 94% of them. The top ten clonotypes cover roughly 0.37% of the sample. The germline V end is reduced by 2 bases and the J end by 6 bases; junction bases left unmatched: 10. The germline V gene supplies CDR1 SGHRS and CDR2 YFSETQ. The cysteine opens and the phenylalanine closes a CDR3 of 16 amino acids. Just the 48-base CDR3 DNA is kept, in frame starting at base 1.

Recombination linked TRBV5-1 to TRBJ2-3; 9 bases in the middle match TRBD2. This receptor was obtained from a human donor in good health. The sample was T cells isolated from PBMCs. The nucleotides read TGCGCCAGCAGCTTATTAGCGGGAGACTCCAGGGATACGCAGTATTTT. It translates as CASSLLAGDSRDTQYF.